These 11 T cell receptor beta chains came from one sample sequenced in a study of cytomegalovirus exposure and HLA in healthy donors. Only in-frame clones appear in the TCRdb table, and some are missing; sequencing was by immunoSEQ multiplex PCR. Found here are over 200,000 clones, over 75% of them singletons; the top ten hold about 2%. The material sequenced was PBMCs. These TCRs come from a woman between 18 and 29 years old in good health and CMV-seropositive.

The chain combines TRBV14 with TRBJ2-7, with 7 bases matching TRBD2. The CDR3 contains 15 residues. CDR1 is SGHDN, CDR2 FVKESK, per germline. After removal of 4 bases from V and 2 bases from J, the junction contained 8 bases not matched to a gene. The CDR3: CASSLQPGGPYEQYF. CDR3 DNA: TGTGCCAGCAGCCTTCAACCGGGAGGCCCCTACGAGCAGTACTTC.

V is TRBV6-1 and J is TRBJ2-2, with 7 nucleotides matching TRBD2. Germline CDR1 is MNHNS and CDR2 is SASEGT. The V gene end was trimmed by 2 bases and the J gene end by 5 bases; junction bases not matched to a gene: 14. The CDR3 is made up of 18 amino acids. CDR3 coding DNA: TGTGCCAGCAGTGAAATCTGGGGGAGGGAGGGAAGAACCGGGGAGCTGTTTTTT. It codes for CASSEIWGREGRTGELFF.

The gene calls are TRBV27 and TRBJ1-2; 9 nucleotides line up with TRBD1. Germline V gene sequence: CDR1 MNHEY, CDR2 SMNVEV (reference sequence). The V and J ends lost 4 bases and 7 bases, in that order; junction bases with no gene match: 16. The CDR3 totals 17 residues. The CDR3 protein is CASSSIPGQGLVIGYTF. The CDR3 DNA reads TGTGCCAGCAGTTCTATACCGGGACAGGGTCTGGTTATTGGCTACACCTTC.

This sequence joins TRBV30 and TRBJ1-5, with TRBD1 matching 7 bases. The CDR3 is 13 amino acids. The V gene end was trimmed by 2 bases and the J gene end by 4 bases; junction bases not matched to a gene: 2. CDR1 is GTSNPN and CDR2 is SVGIG in the germline V gene (reference sequence). CDR3 nucleotide sequence: TGTGCCTGGAGTAAACAGGGGAATCAGCCCCAGCATTTT. It is translated as CAWSKQGNQPQHF.

J is TRBJ2-1 and V is TRBV4-2; tentative D call: TRBD2 (6 bases). V lost 0 bases and J lost 6, with 18 bases in between. Germline assignment: CDR1 LGHNA and CDR2 YNFKEQ. This CDR3 has 17 amino acids. The CDR3 DNA reads TGTGCCAGCAGCCAAGATTTCGACGGGAGATCCCCCAATGAGCAGTTCTTC. This gives the protein CASSQDFDGRSPNEQFF.

The genes are TRBV20-1 and TRBJ2-3, with D possibly matching TRBD2 (5 bases). The V gene lost 7 bases and the J gene lost 2 bases, with 7 bases spanning the gap. This CDR3 has 11 amino acids. Looked up from germline, CDR1 is DFQATT and CDR2 is SNEGSKA (reference sequence). The CDR3 DNA sequence: TGCAGTGTGAGGGTCACAGATACGCAGTATTTT. This translates into CSVRVTDTQYF.

The chain links TRBV6-5 to TRBJ2-1; 7 bases are shared with TRBD1. Germline V gene lookup returns CDR1 MNHEY and CDR2 SVGAGI. With 0 bases clipped from V and 7 bases from J, the junction kept 3 bases outside the gene matches. The CDR3 is 14 residues long. This CDR3 is CASSYSSGGNEQFF. The CDR3 bases are TGTGCCAGCAGTTACTCGTCAGGGGGAAATGAGCAGTTCTTC.

In nucleotides, the CDR3 is TGTGCCACCAGCAGCCCGAGTTTCAGGGTCCACAATGAGCAGTTCTTC. Protein product: CATSSPSFRVHNEQFF. The rearrangement links TRBV15 to TRBJ2-1; D may be TRBD1 (5 bases). The CDR3 covers 16 residues. V dropped 3 bases and J dropped 5 bases, with 17 bases sitting between them. The germline V gene encodes CDR1 LNHNV and CDR2 YYDKDF (reference sequence).

In this sample, this clone turned up once. V and J are TRBV28 and TRBJ2-7; D is perhaps TRBD2 (6 bases). The CDR3 consists of 13 residues. Trimming stripped 10 bases from V and 2 bases from J, with 15 bases between. Looked up from germline, CDR1 is MDHEN and CDR2 is SYDVKM. CDR3 DNA sequence: TGTGCCACCCGGGACTCCCAAACCTACGAGCAGTACTTC. Translated: CATRDSQTYEQYF.

The chain links TRBV29-1 to TRBJ1-2; 8 nucleotides line up with TRBD1. Germline loops: CDR1 SQVTM, CDR2 ANQGSEA. V was pared by 7 bases and J by 4 bases, with 8 bases of the junction left unmatched. The CDR3 spans 13 residues. This chain's CDR3 is CSADWTGRYGYTF. The CDR3 DNA is TGCAGCGCCGATTGGACAGGGCGCTATGGCTACACCTTC.

The chain is built from TRBV28 and TRBJ1-2; possible D gene TRBD1, 6 bases. Trimming shortened V by 6 bases and J by 6 bases, and 29 bases separated the two germline ends. The CDR3 contains 18 residues. Germline CDR1 is MDHEN and CDR2 is SYDVKM. Here the CDR3 DNA reads TGTGCCAGCAGCGCGGGCCTCGGGGGGCGCGTAATCCGAGATGGCTACACCTTC. It translates to CASSAGLGGRVIRDGYTF.